This T cell receptor beta chain was captured by sequencing in a study of technical replicates of blood from a handful of donors (dated by TCRdb to 2016 to 2017). V is pruned by 4 bases and J by 9 bases, leaving 13 bases of the junction without a gene match. The germline V gene sets CDR1 to SGDLS and CDR2 to YYNGEE. The cysteine opens and the phenylalanine closes a CDR3 of 15 amino acids. Only the CDR3 portion is preserved as DNA: 45 bases, with reading frame beginning at the first base. Library generation was performed with the immunoSEQ multiplex PCR assay. This immuneACCESS table, as held by TCRdb, lists in-frame sequences with V and J called but not all clones. Of the missing ones, under half trace to an unresolved V gene in checked studies; the others have no known cause. The sample table holds approximately 70,000 clones, of which around 95% were seen once. Jointly, the top ten make up over 0.35% of the sample.

To note about this clone: This clone's antigen is unknown. The record has no base qualities; no much larger clone is one base away.

The sequence was obtained from a human donor in good health. Here the chain combines TRBV9 and TRBJ2-1; 7 junctional bases match TRBD2. Sequencing was performed on T cells isolated from PBMCs. Here the CDR3 is given as CASSPRTRLAAEQFF. In nucleotide form, the sequence is TGTGCCAGCAGCCCCCGGACTAGGCTCGCGGCTGAGCAGTTCTTC.